The 2 T cell receptor beta chains presented below share a single source sample, sequenced in a study of blood T cell repertoires in COVID-19. Only in-frame clones appear in the TCRdb table, and some are missing; sequencing was by immunoSEQ multiplex PCR. The table records 280,000 or so clones, around 87% of them present only once. The sequencing sample was made of peripheral blood. The receptors derive from a young woman who had recovered from COVID-19.

The chain carries TRBV7-2 and TRBJ1-6, with D possibly matching TRBD1 (6 bases). The CDR3 is 14 residues long. CDR1 is SGHTA and CDR2 is FQGNSA in the germline V gene. Trimming took 6 bases from V and 7 from J, leaving 13 bases between them. The CDR3 DNA is TGTGCCAGCAGTTCGGACAGCGCGAATTCACCCCTCCACTTT. It yields the protein CASSSDSANSPLHF.

This chain connects TRBV12-5 to TRBJ1-5; a possible D gene is TRBD1 (5 bases). In germline, CDR1 is LGHNT, CDR2 FRNRAP. This CDR3 comprises 14 residues. The V end lost 6 bases, the J end lost 6 bases, and 15 bases lay between the germline ends. CDR3 loop: CASGSGEAGQPQHF. CDR3 sequence (DNA): TGTGCTAGTGGGTCGGGGGAGGCGGGTCAGCCCCAGCATTTT. The full variable domain, in which reference TRBV12-5 and TRBJ1-5 provide the parts outside the CDR3, is DARVTQTPRHKVTEMGQEVTMRCQPILGHNTVFWYRQTMMQGLELLAYFRNRAPLDDSGMPKDRFSAEMPDATLATLKIQPSEPRDSAVYFCASGSGEAGQPQHFGDGTRLSIL.